Below, 18 T cell receptor beta chains from the same sample are listed, as sequenced in a study of blood T cell repertoires in COVID-19. Some clones are missing from TCRdb's copy, which holds only in-frame ones; the method was immunoSEQ multiplex PCR. This table holds fewer than 45,000 clones, around four fifths found once. Input material: peripheral blood. The receptors here all came from a man aged 55 to 69 with acute or convalescent COVID-19.

The J gene is TRBJ2-7, the V gene TRBV24-1; 8 bases match TRBD1. This CDR3 is 15 amino acids long. The germline gives CDR1 KGHDR, CDR2 SFDVKD. V lost 3 bases, J lost 5 bases, and 8 bases stayed unmatched. CDR3: CATSDPGQGPHEQYF. CDR3 sequence (DNA): TGTGCCACCAGTGATCCCGGACAGGGTCCCCACGAGCAGTACTTC.

The CDR3 region has the DNA TGTGCCACCGAGCCCTCCGGGCCCGGAGGTGGCCAGTACTTC. It codes for CATEPSGPGGGQYF. This sequence joins TRBV10-3 and TRBJ2-5, with a possible D match to TRBD2 (5 bases). Germline assignment: CDR1 ENHRY and CDR2 SYGVKD. Between the trimmed V and J ends, which lost 10 bases and 10 bases, there was a span of 25 bases. This CDR3 is 14 amino acids long.

The rearrangement joins TRBV5-8 to TRBJ2-7, with 8 bases fitting TRBD1. V was clipped by 4 bases and J by 0 bases; unmatched bases: 6. Germline V gives CDR1 SGHTS, CDR2 YDEGEE. There are 15 residues in the CDR3. In DNA, the CDR3 is TGTGCCAGCAGCACCAGGGGGCCTATCTCCTACGAGCAGTACTTC. It encodes CASSTRGPISYEQYF. Variable domain in full (rest from reference TRBV5-8 and TRBJ2-7): EAGVTQSPTHLIKTRGQQATLRCSPISGHTSVYWYQQALGLGLQFLLWYDEGEERNRGNFPPRFSGRQFPNYSSELNVNALELEDSALYLCASSTRGPISYEQYFGPGTRLTVT.

The J gene is TRBJ2-1, the V gene TRBV4-1; D ambiguous. V was pared by 2 bases and J by 4 bases, with 6 bases between. The CDR3 is made up of 13 amino acids. The germline V gene has CDR1 MGHRA and CDR2 YSYEKL. This chain's CDR3 is CASSQRLYNEQFF. The CDR3, as DNA: TGCGCCAGCAGCCAAAGACTGTACAATGAGCAGTTCTTC.

This chain connects TRBV28 to TRBJ2-7; 9 bases map to TRBD1. After removal of 6 bases from V and 13 bases from J, the junction contained 10 bases not matched to a gene. The CDR3 extends over 12 amino acids. In germline, CDR1 is MDHEN, CDR2 SYDVKM. CDR3 nucleotide sequence: TGTGCCAGCAGCCGTAATCCGGGACAGGGTTACTTC. Amino acid sequence: CASSRNPGQGYF. The complete variable domain, with remaining parts taken from reference TRBV28 and TRBJ2-7, reads DVKVTQSSRYLVKRTGEKVFLECVQDMDHENMFWYRQDPGLGLRLIYFSYDVKMKEKGDIPEGYSVSREKKERFSLILESASTNQTSMYLCASSRNPGQGYFGPGTRLTVT.

The chain has TRBV10-3 and TRBJ2-5; TRBD1 matches at 10 bases. The CDR3 is 13 amino acids. V lost 5 bases, J lost 5 bases, and 2 bases stayed unmatched. Germline V gene data show CDR1 as ENHRY and CDR2 as SYGVKD. CDR3: CAISPDRGETQYF. The DNA of the CDR3 is TGTGCCATCAGTCCGGACAGGGGGGAGACCCAGTACTTC.

This chain links TRBV6-2 or TRBV6-3 with TRBJ1-6, with 9 bases lining up with TRBD1. V lost 2 bases and J lost 13; bases outside the gene matches: 6. Germline V CDR1 and CDR2: MNHEY, SVGEGT. The CDR3 is 14 residues long. CDR3 coding DNA: TGTGCCAGCAGTTACAGGACAGGGGTAAAGCCCCTCCACTTT. Protein product: CASSYRTGVKPLHF.

In this sample, this clone turned up many times. This chain uses TRBV3-1 (or the pseudogene TRBV3-2) with TRBJ2-7; TRBD1 is a possible D gene (6 bases). CDR3 length: 15 amino acids. Germline V gives CDR1 LGHDT, CDR2 YNNKEL (reference sequence). The ends were cut back, 2 bases at V and 2 bases at J, with 13 bases in the middle. The DNA of the CDR3 is TGTGCCAGCAGCCAATTCCTGGACAGCACCTACGAGCAGTACTTC. The encoded protein is CASSQFLDSTYEQYF.

This clone showed up just once. V usage is TRBV5-1 and J usage is TRBJ2-7; possible D gene TRBD2, 6 bases. Germline V CDR1 and CDR2: SGHRS, YFSETQ. Trimming took off 6 bases at V and 5 bases at J, with 15 bases between the two ends. This CDR3 region has 13 residues. CDR3: CASNFGGLDEQYF. CDR3 nucleotide sequence: TGCGCCAGCAACTTTGGAGGGCTGGACGAGCAGTACTTC.

The V and J genes are TRBV20-1 and TRBJ1-5; D not resolved. The CDR3 extends over 11 amino acids. V was cut by 3 bases and J by 12 bases, with 12 bases left in between. The germline gives CDR1 DFQATT, CDR2 SNEGSKA (reference sequence). DNA of the CDR3: TGCAGTGCTAGGGTCGACGGCGGCCAGCATTTT. Residues: CSARVDGGQHF.

The rearrangement joins TRBV28 to TRBJ1-1; 7 bases match TRBD1. Germline values: CDR1 MDHEN, CDR2 SYDVKM. The CDR3 is 17 amino acids. V lost 5 bases, J lost 6 bases, and 18 bases stayed unmatched. In nucleotides, the CDR3 is TGTGCCAGCAGTCTCCCCCAGGGGGGCCATTATCTGGCTGAAGCTTTCTTT. Protein: CASSLPQGGHYLAEAFF.

The rearrangement uses TRBV11-2 and TRBJ1-3; TRBD1 might be the D (5 bases). CDR3 length: 14 amino acids. The ends were cut back, 4 bases at V and 4 bases at J, with 11 bases in the middle. Germline V lookup: CDR1 SGHAT, CDR2 FQNNGV. CDR3 residues: CASSSGGTGNTIYF. CDR3 sequence (DNA): TGTGCCAGCAGCTCAGGAGGGACGGGAAACACCATATATTTT.

V and J are TRBV10-2 and TRBJ2-2; D is possibly TRBD2 (6 bases). From germline, CDR1 is WSHSY and CDR2 SAAADI. This CDR3 contains 16 residues. V was clipped by 7 bases and J by 0 bases, with 15 bases between them. Here the CDR3 DNA reads TGCGCCAGCAACTATCGGGGAGGAGCGAACACCGGGGAGCTGTTTTTT. This codes for CASNYRGGANTGELFF.

The chain carries TRBV10-1 and TRBJ2-6; the D gene is possibly TRBD1 (5 bases). The CDR3 runs to 15 residues. V dropped 3 bases and J dropped 1 base, with 7 bases sitting between them. Germline CDR1 is WNHNN and CDR2 is SYGVQD (reference sequence). The CDR3, as DNA: TGCGCCAGCAGTGAAGGGGTTTCTGGGGCCAACGTCCTGACTTTC. Encoded protein: CASSEGVSGANVLTF.

The chain recombines TRBV24-1 with TRBJ2-3, with 8 nucleotides matching TRBD1. The CDR3 has 18 residues. Germline trimming cut 4 bases from V and 0 bases from J; bases unmatched to any gene: 11. Germline loops: CDR1 KGHDR, CDR2 SFDVKD. The CDR3, as DNA: TGTGCCACCAGTGAAGCTGGACAGGGAATACCTAGCACAGATACGCAGTATTTT. Translated: CATSEAGQGIPSTDTQYF.

V is TRBV5-1 and J is TRBJ1-2; 8 nucleotides agree with TRBD1. With 7 bases clipped from V and 4 bases from J, the junction kept 9 bases outside the gene matches. Germline V gene lookup returns CDR1 SGHRS and CDR2 YFSETQ. The CDR3 runs 14 residues. The CDR3 DNA reads TGCGCCAGCGCTGACCAGGGGGCTCGCTATGGCTACACCTTC. Its translation is CASADQGARYGYTF.

In its sample, this clone was seen once. The chain is built from TRBV6-5 and TRBJ2-3; tentative D call: TRBD1 (6 bases). V lost 6 bases to trimming and J lost 1 base, with 8 bases between them. Looked up from germline, CDR1 is MNHEY and CDR2 is SVGAGI. There are 13 residues in the CDR3. The CDR3 sequence: CASRAGGTDTQYF. The DNA of the CDR3 is TGTGCCAGCAGAGCAGGGGGCACAGATACGCAGTATTTT.

This chain uses TRBV29-1 with TRBJ2-5; D is possibly TRBD2 (6 bases). The CDR3 has 11 amino acids. Trimming removed 6 bases from V and 8 bases from J, with 13 bases in between. CDR1 is SQVTM and CDR2 is ANQGSEA in the germline V gene. CDR3 loop: CSVGSGETQYF. The CDR3 bases are TGCAGCGTGGGATCGGGGGAAACCCAGTACTTC.